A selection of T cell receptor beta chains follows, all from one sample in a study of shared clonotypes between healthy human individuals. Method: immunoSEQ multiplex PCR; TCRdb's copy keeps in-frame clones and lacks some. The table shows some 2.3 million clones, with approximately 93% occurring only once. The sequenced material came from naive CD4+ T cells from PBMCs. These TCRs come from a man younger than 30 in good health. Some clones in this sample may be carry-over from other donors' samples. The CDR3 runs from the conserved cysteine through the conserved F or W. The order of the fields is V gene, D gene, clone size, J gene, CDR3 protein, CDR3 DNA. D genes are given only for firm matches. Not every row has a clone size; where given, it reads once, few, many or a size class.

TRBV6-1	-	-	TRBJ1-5	CASSEVGLQPQHF	TGTGCCAGCAGTGAAGTTGGTCTGCAGCCCCAGCATTTT
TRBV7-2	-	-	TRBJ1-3	CASSLVGAGNTIYF	TGTGCCAGCAGCTTAGTAGGGGCTGGAAACACCATATATTTT
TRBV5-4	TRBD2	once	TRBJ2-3	CASSPKRDLGDTQYF	TGTGCCAGCAGCCCGAAGCGGGACCTCGGAGATACGCAGTATTTT
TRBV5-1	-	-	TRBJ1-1	CASSLVGLNTEAFF	TGCGCCAGCAGCTTGGTGGGGCTGAACACTGAAGCTTTCTTT
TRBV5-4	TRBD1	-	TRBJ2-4	CASSAGTGENIQYF	TGTGCCAGCAGTGCCGGGACAGGAGAAAACATTCAGTACTTC
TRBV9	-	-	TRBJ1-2	CASSARGAGNYGYTF	TGTGCCAGCAGCGCGCGGGGGGCCGGTAACTATGGCTACACCTTC
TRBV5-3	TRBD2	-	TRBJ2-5	CAACGREWEETQYF	TGTGCCGCCTGTGGGCGGGAGTGGGAAGAGACCCAGTACTTC
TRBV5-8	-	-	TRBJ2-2	CASRGTGPLNTGELFF	TGTGCCAGCAGAGGTACAGGACCTTTGAACACCGGGGAGCTGTTTTTT
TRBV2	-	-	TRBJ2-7	CASGRTVYEQYF	TGTGCCAGCGGAAGGACAGTTTACGAGCAGTACTTC
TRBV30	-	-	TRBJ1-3	CAWSREQFESGNTIYF	TGTGCCTGGAGTCGAGAACAGTTCGAATCTGGAAACACCATATATTTT
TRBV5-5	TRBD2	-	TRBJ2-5	CASSLGTSGYLGAQYF	TGTGCCAGCAGCTTGGGGACTAGCGGGTACCTTGGGGCCCAGTACTTC
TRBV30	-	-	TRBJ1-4	CAWSGTANNEKLFF	TGTGCCTGGAGTGGGACAGCCAATAATGAAAAACTGTTTTTT
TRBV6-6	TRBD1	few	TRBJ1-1	CASRHVTGVPEAFF	TGTGCCAGCAGGCATGTTACAGGGGTACCTGAAGCTTTCTTT
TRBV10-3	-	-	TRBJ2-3	CATVGRWGTDTQYF	TGTGCCACCGTTGGTCGATGGGGCACAGATACGCAGTATTTT
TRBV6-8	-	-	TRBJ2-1	CASSYIGQGVMNEQFF	TGTGCCAGCAGTTACATAGGGCAGGGTGTCATGAATGAGCAGTTCTTC
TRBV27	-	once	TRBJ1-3	CASSLRGLAGNTIYF	TGTGCCAGCAGTTTACGAGGTCTAGCGGGAAACACCATATATTTT
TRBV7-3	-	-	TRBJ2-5	CASSVSLQETQYF	TGTGCCAGCAGCGTTAGCCTCCAAGAGACCCAGTACTTC
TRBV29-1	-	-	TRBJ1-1	CSVSGMANTEAFF	TGCAGCGTTTCAGGGATGGCGAACACTGAAGCTTTCTTT
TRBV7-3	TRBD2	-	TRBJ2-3	CASSPQAGASTDTQYF	TGTGCCAGCAGCCCTCAGGCGGGAGCCAGCACAGATACGCAGTATTTT
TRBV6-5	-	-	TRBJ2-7	CASIKSGARGFEQYF	TGTGCCAGCATTAAGAGCGGGGCAAGGGGGTTCGAGCAGTACTTC
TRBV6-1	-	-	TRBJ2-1	CASSLPINSYNEQFF	TGTGCCAGCAGTCTCCCCATTAATTCCTACAATGAGCAGTTCTTC
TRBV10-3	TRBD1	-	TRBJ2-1	CAISATGVNEQFF	TGTGCCATCAGTGCGACAGGGGTGAATGAGCAGTTCTTC
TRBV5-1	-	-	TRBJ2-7	CASSLAPQGPYEQYF	TGCGCCAGCAGCTTGGCTCCCCAGGGACCCTACGAGCAGTACTTC
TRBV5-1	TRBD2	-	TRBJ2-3	CASSLVVAGELDTQYF	TGCGCCAGCAGCTTGGTGGTAGCGGGAGAATTAGATACGCAGTATTTT
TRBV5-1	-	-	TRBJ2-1	CASSPDGLGRYNEQFF	TGCGCCAGCAGCCCGGACGGCCTGGGAAGATACAATGAGCAGTTCTTC
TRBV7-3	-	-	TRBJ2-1	CASSLIPGNEQFF	TGTGCCAGCAGCTTAATCCCGGGGAATGAGCAGTTCTTC
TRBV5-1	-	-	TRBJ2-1	CASSSPGYNEQFF	TGCGCCAGCAGCTCACCAGGGTACAATGAGCAGTTCTTC
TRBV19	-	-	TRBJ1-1	CASSQRSEEAFF	TGTGCCAGTAGTCAACGGTCGGAAGAAGCTTTCTTT
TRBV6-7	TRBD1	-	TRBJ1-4	CASRRQGPTNEKLFF	TGTGCCAGCAGGAGACAGGGTCCAACTAATGAAAAACTGTTTTTT
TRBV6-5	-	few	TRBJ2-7	CASSQGTLLYF	TGTGCCAGCAGCCAGGGGACCCTTTTGTACTTC
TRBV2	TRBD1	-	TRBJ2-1	CASSESDRVGEQFF	TGTGCCAGCAGTGAATCTGACAGGGTCGGTGAGCAGTTCTTC
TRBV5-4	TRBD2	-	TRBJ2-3	CASTRSGRDTQYF	TGTGCCAGCACTCGTAGCGGGAGAGATACGCAGTATTTT
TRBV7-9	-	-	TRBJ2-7	CASSLGADSYEQYF	TGTGCCAGCAGCTTAGGCGCAGACTCCTACGAGCAGTACTTC
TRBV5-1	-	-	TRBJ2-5	CASSLLSGSRGETQYF	TGCGCCAGCAGCTTGTTATCTGGCAGCCGGGGGGAGACCCAGTACTTC
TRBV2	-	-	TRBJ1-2	CASSTGLMVGYTF	TGTGCCAGCAGTACAGGGCTAATGGTTGGCTACACCTTC
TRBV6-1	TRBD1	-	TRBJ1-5	CASSLRGTSNQPQHF	TGTGCCAGCAGCCTCAGGGGGACGAGCAATCAGCCCCAGCATTTT
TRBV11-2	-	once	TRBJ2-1	CASSPRAEPSANEQFF	TGTGCCAGCAGCCCTAGGGCGGAGCCCAGTGCCAATGAGCAGTTCTTC
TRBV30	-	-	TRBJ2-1	CAWSSWQFPYNEQFF	TGTGCCTGGAGTTCCTGGCAATTCCCCTACAATGAGCAGTTCTTC
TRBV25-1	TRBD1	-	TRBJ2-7	CASSEMGQGYEQYF	TGTGCCAGCAGTGAAATGGGACAGGGTTACGAGCAGTACTTC
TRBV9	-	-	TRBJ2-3	CASSVAIEIGTDTQYF	TGTGCCAGCAGCGTAGCTATAGAAATTGGCACAGATACGCAGTATTTT
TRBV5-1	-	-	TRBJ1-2	CASSPDGGPGGYTF	TGCGCCAGCAGCCCCGACGGGGGGCCGGGGGGCTACACCTTC
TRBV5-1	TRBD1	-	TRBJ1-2	CASSSTGGDYGYTF	TGCGCCAGCAGCTCGACAGGGGGAGACTATGGCTACACCTTC
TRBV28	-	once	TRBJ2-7	CASSPSGGPLYEQYF	TGTGCCAGCAGTCCTTCTGGTGGACCCCTCTACGAGCAGTACTTC
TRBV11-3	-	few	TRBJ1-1	CASSLGRSMNTEAFF	TGTGCCAGCAGCTTAGGTCGCAGCATGAACACTGAAGCTTTCTTT
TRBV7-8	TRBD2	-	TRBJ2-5	CASSGLAVLPLQETQYF	TGTGCCAGCAGCGGACTAGCGGTCCTCCCCCTCCAAGAGACCCAGTACTTC
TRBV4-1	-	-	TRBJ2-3	CASSQEGPPGPDTQYF	TGCGCCAGCAGCCAAGAAGGGCCCCCCGGGCCAGATACGCAGTATTTT
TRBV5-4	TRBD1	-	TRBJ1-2	CASSPDRYGYTF	TGTGCCAGCAGCCCGGACAGGTATGGCTACACCTTC
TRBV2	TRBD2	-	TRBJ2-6	CASRASGSSDVLTF	TGTGCCAGCAGGGCTAGCGGGAGTAGCGACGTCCTGACTTTC